This paragraph covers one TCR beta chain sequence. The repertoire was sequenced with immunoSEQ multiplex PCR; TCRdb's copy has only in-frame clones and lacks some. In the table there are some 75,000 clones, roughly 89% of which are singletons. The data belong to a study of blood T cell repertoires in COVID-19. Study details: The study drew acute and convalescent COVID-19 samples from the United States, Italy and Spain. T cells, B-cell-depleted T cells, or PBMCs supplied cDNA or gDNA.

Sequences were obtained from peripheral blood. The sequence was collected from a man aged 55 to 69 with acute or convalescent COVID-19.

In nucleotides, the CDR3 is TGTGCCAGCCGCCCTAGCGGGGGTTCCTATGAGCAGTTCTTC. This codes for CASRPSGGSYEQFF. The chain couples TRBV14 to TRBJ2-1; TRBD2 agrees at 10 bases. There are 14 residues in the CDR3. In germline, CDR1 is SGHDN, CDR2 FVKESK. Trimming took 8 bases from V and 8 from J; bases not matched to a gene: 9.